One and the same sample provided the 13 T cell receptor beta chains below, sequenced in a study of blood T cell repertoires in COVID-19. Here immunoSEQ multiplex PCR was the method, and the copy in TCRdb shows in-frame clones only, minus some. The sample records over 200,000 clones, 81% being singletons. Sample: PBMCs or T cells enriched from blood (not recorded which). The receptors stem from a woman in her forties or fifties with acute COVID-19.

This sequence joins TRBV11-3 and TRBJ2-1; 8 bases are a match to TRBD1. Germline V gene lookup returns CDR1 SGHNT and CDR2 YENEEA. The length of the CDR3 is 16 residues. Unmatched junction bases numbered 7, after V lost 5 bases and J lost 1 base. CDR3 coding DNA: TGTGCCAGCAGCCCTATAGGACAGGGATCCTACAATGAGCAGTTCTTC. Protein sequence: CASSPIGQGSYNEQFF.

The chain carries TRBV18 and TRBJ2-1; no definite D call. From germline, CDR1 is KGHSH and CDR2 LQKENI. The CDR3 spans 13 residues. V was pared by 0 bases and J by 5 bases, with 5 bases between. The CDR3 bases are TGTGCCAGCTCACCACCGACAAACAATGAGCAGTTCTTC. It encodes CASSPPTNNEQFF.

The J gene is TRBJ2-7, the V gene TRBV11-2; TRBD2 is a possible D gene (7 bases). Germline V lookup: CDR1 SGHAT, CDR2 FQNNGV. The CDR3 covers 15 residues. Trimming took off 3 bases at V and 3 bases at J, with 15 bases between the two ends. The CDR3 is CASSFGGGASYEQYF. The CDR3 nucleotides read TGTGCCAGCAGCTTTGGAGGGGGGGCGAGCTACGAGCAGTACTTC.

This clone was picked up a small number of times. The gene calls are TRBV11-3 and TRBJ2-1; no clear D gene. This CDR3 region has 15 residues. Looked up from germline, CDR1 is SGHNT and CDR2 is YENEEA. Trimming removed 5 bases at V and 3 bases at J, with 14 bases between. CDR3 DNA: TGTGCCAGCAGCCCCTCGTGGCTAGTCTACAATGAGCAGTTCTTC. The encoded protein is CASSPSWLVYNEQFF.

The chain couples TRBV20-1 to TRBJ1-2, with 8 bases fitting TRBD1. In germline, CDR1 is DFQATT, CDR2 SNEGSKA (reference sequence). V trimming: 6 bases; J trimming: 5 bases; junction bases outside the gene matches: 14. The CDR3 spans 15 residues. This CDR3 reads CSASDRGVIPYGYTF. The CDR3 nucleotides are TGCAGTGCCAGTGACAGGGGCGTCATCCCGTATGGCTACACCTTC.

V and J are TRBV9 and TRBJ2-7, with TRBD2 matching over 12 bases. After removal of 4 bases from V and 4 bases from J, the junction contained 15 bases not matched to a gene. This CDR3 is built from 18 residues. Germline CDR1 and CDR2: SGDLS and YYNGEE. CDR3 region: CASSPHPSRTSGTYEQYF. DNA of the CDR3: TGTGCCAGCAGCCCACACCCCTCCAGGACTAGCGGGACTTACGAGCAGTACTTC.

This chain links TRBV12-3 or TRBV12-4 with TRBJ2-7, with 8 bases matching TRBD2. The CDR3 is 13 residues long. V lost 8 bases and J lost 2; bases outside the gene matches: 5. CDR3 bases: TGTGCCAGCTGCTCGGGACTAGCCTACGAGCAGTACTTC. Residues: CASCSGLAYEQYF.

Turning to this clone: Sequence at one end of the junction differs from germline and may be a read error. The gene calls are TRBV28 and TRBJ1-2; 8 bases align to TRBD1. The germline V gene has CDR1 MDHEN and CDR2 SYDVKM. This CDR3 comprises 15 residues. CDR3 region: CASRPPGGAKYGYTF. CDR3 DNA sequence: TGTGCCAGCAGGCCCCCAGGGGGCGCTAAATATGGCTACACCTTC.

The chain carries TRBV19 and TRBJ2-1; D is undetermined. The V end lost 4 bases, the J end lost 0 bases, and 13 bases lay between the germline ends. The CDR3 runs to 16 residues. Germline CDR1 LNHDA, CDR2 SQIVND (reference sequence). CDR3 protein: CASSRVTLSSYNEQFF. DNA for the CDR3: TGTGCCAGTAGTAGAGTGACTCTCTCCTCCTACAATGAGCAGTTCTTC.

The chain carries TRBV7-2 and TRBJ1-2; D is undetermined. Per germline, CDR1 SGHTA and CDR2 FQGNSA. The CDR3 length is 14 residues. Trimming took 3 bases from V and 0 from J, leaving 8 bases between them. CDR3 sequence: CASSFRSANYGYTF. CDR3 DNA sequence: TGTGCCAGCAGCTTCAGGTCGGCTAACTATGGCTACACCTTC.

The chain is built from TRBV5-1 and TRBJ1-1; no firm D call. The CDR3 extends over 13 amino acids. CDR1 and CDR2 from the germline V gene are SGHRS and YFSETQ. Trimming stripped 4 bases from V and 7 bases from J, with 14 bases between. CDR3 amino acids: CASSELGGGEAFF. CDR3 nucleotides: TGCGCCAGCAGCGAACTGGGAGGCGGTGAAGCTTTCTTT.

This chain connects TRBV18 to TRBJ1-1; TRBD1 matches 8 bases. There are 14 residues in the CDR3. The V segment lost 3 bases and the J segment 5 bases; nucleotides outside the gene matches: 5. Germline lookup yields CDR1 KGHSH and CDR2 LQKENI. The CDR3: CASSPGQVGTEAFF. DNA of the CDR3: TGTGCCAGCTCACCGGGACAGGTGGGGACTGAAGCTTTCTTT. Drawing the rest from reference TRBV18 and TRBJ1-1, the complete variable domain is NAGVMQNPRHLVRRRGQEARLRCSPMKGHSHVYWYRQLPEEGLKFMVYLQKENIIDESGMPKERFSAEFPKEGPSILRIQQVVRGDSAAYFCASSPGQVGTEAFFGQGTRLTVV.

This chain uses TRBV29-1 with TRBJ1-2, with TRBD1 matching over 9 bases. This CDR3 has 11 residues. Per germline, CDR1 SQVTM and CDR2 ANQGSEA. V was clipped by 6 bases and J by 10 bases; unmatched bases: 6. CDR3 sequence (DNA): TGCAGCGTCGGGGGACAGGGCGACTACACCTTC. This codes for CSVGGQGDYTF. Full variable domain (outside the CDR3, taken from reference TRBV29-1 and TRBJ1-2): SAVISQKPSRDICQRGTSLTIQCQVDSQVTMMFWYRQQPGQSLTLIATANQGSEATYESGFVIDKFPISRPNLTFSTLTVSNMSPEDSSIYLCSVGGQGDYTFGSGTRLTVV.